This T cell receptor (beta chain) was sequenced for a study of tumor-infiltrating lymphocytes in primary liver carcinoma. Extraction also yielded germline DNA, while blood RNA was obtained from unsorted whole blood. The CDR3 is 14 residues long. CDR1 and CDR2 (germline): MNHEY, SVGAGI. Total RNA amounting to 500 ng was the source from which TCR beta cDNA was made with a constant-region primer. Three-round nested multiplex PCR performed with slightly modified ARM-PCR produced the TCR beta libraries. Researchers ran the first two PCR rounds for roughly 11 cycles each with TRBV1-TRBV30 forward primers and a C-beta reverse primer. MiXCR was run by TCRdb on the multiplex PCR reads, yielding one entry per CDR3 protein. The sample includes fewer than 350,000 distinct CDR3 sequences, 60% to 80% seen only once; the top ten take roughly 9%.

Sequenced input: peripheral blood. This TCR was sampled from a man aged 35 to 55 with primary liver carcinoma and hepatitis B virus infection. The V gene is TRBV6-5, the J gene TRBJ1-5; no definite D call. The DNA end favors TRBJ2-3, so the J call may be wrong. CDR3 protein: CASRHWDSNQPQYF. As DNA, the CDR3 is TGTGCCAGCAGACACTGGGATAGCAATCAGCCCCAGTATTTT.